The clone carrying this T cell receptor beta chain was observed many times. No antigen is known for it. Losses at the gene ends were 7 bases for V and 0 bases for J; bases not matched to a gene: 2. Germline CDR1 reads SQVTM; CDR2 reads ANQGSEA. CDR3 size: 13 residues. A universal primer site arose from template switching, and cDNA bore unique molecular identifiers. TCRdb re-derived calls from the 5' RACE reads in MiXCR, one entry per CDR3 protein. Altogether roughly 500,000 distinct CDR3 sequences are present, less than 25% being singletons, with the ten largest covering 0.91%. The data were taken from a study of identical twins. Study conclusions and caveats: Clonotypes of the beta chain that were abundant in cord blood carried fewer insertions (memory repertoires showed none).

The sample was also linked to a second study, of T cells expressing NK-cell markers. Per that paper: Seven of eight sequenced donors tested HCMV-seropositive; one tested seronegative.

The receptor was derived from a woman aged 18 to 35 in good health. Sequencing input: CD4+ T cells sorted from blood. The rearrangement uses TRBV29-1 and TRBJ2-1; 8 nucleotides agree with TRBD1. The chain's CDR3 is CSGDRSSYNEQFF. The CDR3 DNA sequence: TGCAGCGGGGACAGGTCCTCCTACAATGAGCAGTTCTTC.